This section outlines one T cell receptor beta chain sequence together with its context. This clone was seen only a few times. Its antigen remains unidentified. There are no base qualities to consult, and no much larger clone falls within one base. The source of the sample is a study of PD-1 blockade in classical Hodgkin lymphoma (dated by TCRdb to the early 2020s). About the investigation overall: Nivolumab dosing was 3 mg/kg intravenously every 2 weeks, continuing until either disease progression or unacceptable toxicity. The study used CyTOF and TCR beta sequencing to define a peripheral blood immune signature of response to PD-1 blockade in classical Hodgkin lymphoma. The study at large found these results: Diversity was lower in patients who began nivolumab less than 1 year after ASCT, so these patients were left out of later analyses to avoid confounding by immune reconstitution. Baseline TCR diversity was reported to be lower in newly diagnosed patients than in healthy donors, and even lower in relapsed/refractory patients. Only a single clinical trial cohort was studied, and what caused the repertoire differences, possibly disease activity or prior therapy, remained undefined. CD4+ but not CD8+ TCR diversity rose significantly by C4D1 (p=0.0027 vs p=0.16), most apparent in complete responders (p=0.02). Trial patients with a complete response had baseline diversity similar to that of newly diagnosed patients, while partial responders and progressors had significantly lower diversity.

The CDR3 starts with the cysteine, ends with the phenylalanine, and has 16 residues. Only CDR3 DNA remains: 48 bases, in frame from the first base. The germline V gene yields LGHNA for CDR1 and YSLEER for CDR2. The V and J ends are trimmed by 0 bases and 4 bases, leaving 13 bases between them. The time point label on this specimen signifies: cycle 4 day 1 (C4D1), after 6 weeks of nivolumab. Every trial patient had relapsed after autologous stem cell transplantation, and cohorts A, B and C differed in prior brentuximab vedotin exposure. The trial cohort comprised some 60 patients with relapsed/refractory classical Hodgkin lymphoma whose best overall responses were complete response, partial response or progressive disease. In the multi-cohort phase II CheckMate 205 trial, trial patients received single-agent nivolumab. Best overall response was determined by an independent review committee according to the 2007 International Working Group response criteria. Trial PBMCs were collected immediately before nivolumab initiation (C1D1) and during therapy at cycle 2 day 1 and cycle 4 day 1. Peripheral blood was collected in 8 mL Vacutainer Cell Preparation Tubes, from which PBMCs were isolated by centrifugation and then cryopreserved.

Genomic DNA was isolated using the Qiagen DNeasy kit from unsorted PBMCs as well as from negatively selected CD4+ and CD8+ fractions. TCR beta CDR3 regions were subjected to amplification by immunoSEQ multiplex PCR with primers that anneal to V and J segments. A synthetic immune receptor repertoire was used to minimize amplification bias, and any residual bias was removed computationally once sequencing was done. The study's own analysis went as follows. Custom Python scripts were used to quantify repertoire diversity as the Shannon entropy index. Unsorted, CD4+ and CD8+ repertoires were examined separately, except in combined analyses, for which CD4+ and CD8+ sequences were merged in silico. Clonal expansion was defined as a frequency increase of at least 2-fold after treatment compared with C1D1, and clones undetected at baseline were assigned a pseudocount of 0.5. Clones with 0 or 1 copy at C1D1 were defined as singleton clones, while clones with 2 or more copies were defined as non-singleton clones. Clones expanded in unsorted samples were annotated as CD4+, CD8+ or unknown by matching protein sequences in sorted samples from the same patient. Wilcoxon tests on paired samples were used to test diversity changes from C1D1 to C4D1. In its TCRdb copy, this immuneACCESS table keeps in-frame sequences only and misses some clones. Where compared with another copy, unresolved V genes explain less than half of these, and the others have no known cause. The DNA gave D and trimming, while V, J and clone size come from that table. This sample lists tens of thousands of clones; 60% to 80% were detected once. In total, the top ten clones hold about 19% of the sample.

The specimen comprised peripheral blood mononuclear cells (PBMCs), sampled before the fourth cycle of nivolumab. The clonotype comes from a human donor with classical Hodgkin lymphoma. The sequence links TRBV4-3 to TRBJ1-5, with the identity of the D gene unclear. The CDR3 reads CASSQDRGDLNQPQHF. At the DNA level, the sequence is TGCGCCAGCAGCCAAGATCGAGGAGACCTTAATCAGCCCCAGCATTTT.